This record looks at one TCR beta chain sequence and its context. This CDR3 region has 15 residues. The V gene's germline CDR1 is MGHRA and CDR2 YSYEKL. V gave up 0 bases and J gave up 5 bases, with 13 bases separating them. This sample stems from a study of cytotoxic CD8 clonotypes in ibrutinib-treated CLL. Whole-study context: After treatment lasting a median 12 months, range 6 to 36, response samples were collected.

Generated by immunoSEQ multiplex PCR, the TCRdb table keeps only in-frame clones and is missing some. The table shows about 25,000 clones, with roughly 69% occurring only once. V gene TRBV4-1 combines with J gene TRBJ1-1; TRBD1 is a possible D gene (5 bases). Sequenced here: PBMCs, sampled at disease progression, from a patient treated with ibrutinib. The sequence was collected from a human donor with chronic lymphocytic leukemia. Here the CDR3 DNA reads TGCGCCAGCAGCCAAGACTTCCCCCGGGGGACTGAAGCTTTCTTT. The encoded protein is CASSQDFPRGTEAFF.